These T cell receptor beta chains were read from a single sample in a study of shared clonotypes between healthy human individuals. Clones were read by immunoSEQ multiplex PCR, and TCRdb kept only the in-frame ones, dropping some. The data show about 680,000 clones, about 92% seen once. Sequencing was performed on naive CD8+ T cells sorted from blood. Receptors were obtained from a man aged 25 to 40 in good health. Each CDR3 is given with its conserved first and last residue. The D gene is left open where the match is weak. The size field is filled for only some rows; it gives once, few, many or a size class.

V	size	J	D	CDR3
TRBV25-1	-	TRBJ2-7	-	CASSEFGSPGAYEQYF
TRBV7-2	-	TRBJ1-1	TRBD1	CASSLGQGTNTEAFF
TRBV18	-	TRBJ2-7	-	CASSLGLFPYEQYF
TRBV7-9	-	TRBJ2-2	-	CASSLGVGELFF
TRBV2	-	TRBJ2-7	TRBD1	CASSRTGGSYEQYF
TRBV6-1	-	TRBJ2-1	-	CASSRLSGDLDEQFF
TRBV9	-	TRBJ2-1	-	CASSVAERAVGDEQFF
TRBV5-6	once	TRBJ2-7	-	CASSLYEGLNPPEQYF
TRBV19	-	TRBJ2-1	-	CASSILANSYNEQFF
TRBV6-1	-	TRBJ2-1	TRBD2	CASSGIAGGIDEQFF
TRBV25-1	-	TRBJ2-7	TRBD1	CASSGLDRGSYEQYF
TRBV14	-	TRBJ2-3	-	CASSQDLTAGTSTDTQYF
TRBV27	once	TRBJ2-2	-	CASSLADQGGELFF
TRBV5-8	-	TRBJ2-2	-	CASSPGHLLTGELFF
TRBV5-6	-	TRBJ2-3	-	CASRWWGPRTDTQYF
TRBV9	-	-	-	CASSVRGNSYEQYF
TRBV27	-	TRBJ2-2	TRBD1	CASTFTKTGEKPYTGELFF
TRBV29-1	-	TRBJ2-1	-	CSVEGINLEQFF
TRBV10-2	-	-	TRBD2	CASTGLAGYEQYF
TRBV4-1	-	TRBJ2-7	-	CASSQGQGSIYEQYF
TRBV4-2	-	TRBJ2-5	-	CASSQDASEQDF
TRBV5-1	-	TRBJ2-1	-	CASSLPRDSPFYEQFF
TRBV28	-	TRBJ2-7	-	CASSPPPGALSYEQYF
TRBV7-9	-	TRBJ1-5	-	CASSLVGGPYSNQPQHF
TRBV25-1	few	TRBJ1-2	-	CASSEGRGVRGYGYTF
TRBV28	-	TRBJ2-7	TRBD2	CASKAGGLDEQYF
TRBV28	-	TRBJ1-4	-	CASSYPPLGTNEKLFF
TRBV7-8	-	TRBJ2-7	-	CASSDFPGTTVSYEQYF
TRBV27	-	TRBJ1-2	-	CASSWGAGSPNGYTF
TRBV7-2	-	TRBJ2-7	TRBD2	CASSLAGATYEQYF
TRBV4-1	-	TRBJ2-1	-	CASSQDGASAYNEQFF
TRBV28	-	TRBJ2-2	-	CASSYVLGSPGELFF
TRBV5-6	-	TRBJ2-5	-	CASSLTNQETQYF
TRBV7-9	-	TRBJ2-5	-	CASLGGDRIVETQYF
TRBV2	-	TRBJ1-2	-	CASNGNYGYTF
TRBV29-1	-	TRBJ2-1	TRBD1	CSVEDRAGSYNEQFF
TRBV5-1	-	TRBJ2-2	TRBD2	CASSLVSGYTGELFF
TRBV29-1	-	TRBJ2-7	TRBD2	CSVEDRREGYEQYF
TRBV7-6	-	TRBJ2-3	TRBD2	CASSLTSGGTDTQYF
TRBV4-1	-	TRBJ2-5	TRBD1	CAGSQEETGGRPQETQYF
TRBV11-2	-	TRBJ2-3	-	CASSNAMDTQYF
TRBV6-6	-	TRBJ1-1	-	CAASPGGEAFF
TRBV9	few	TRBJ2-2	TRBD1	CASSVKGATGELFF
TRBV14	-	TRBJ2-7	TRBD1	CASSRQGQNYEQYF
TRBV7-9	-	TRBJ1-5	-	CASSLTTRGQPQHF
TRBV7-6	-	TRBJ2-5	TRBD2	CASSFSRRDSGSERETQYF